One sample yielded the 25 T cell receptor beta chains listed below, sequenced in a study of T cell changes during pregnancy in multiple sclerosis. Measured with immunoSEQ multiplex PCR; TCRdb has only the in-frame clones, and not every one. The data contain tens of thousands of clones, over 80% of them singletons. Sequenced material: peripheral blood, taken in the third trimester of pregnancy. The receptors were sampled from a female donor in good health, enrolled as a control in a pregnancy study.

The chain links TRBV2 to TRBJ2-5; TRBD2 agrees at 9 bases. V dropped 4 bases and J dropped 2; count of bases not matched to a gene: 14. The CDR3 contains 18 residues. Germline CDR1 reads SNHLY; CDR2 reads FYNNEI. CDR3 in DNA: TGTGCCAGCAGTGGTCTAGCGGGGAGATTGGGGCAGCAAGAGACCCAGTACTTC. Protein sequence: CASSGLAGRLGQQETQYF. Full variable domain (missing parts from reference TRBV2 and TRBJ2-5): EPEVTQTPSHQVTQMGQEVILRCVPISNHLYFYWYRQILGQKVEFLVSFYNNEISEKSEIFDDQFSVERPDGSNFTLKIRSTKLEDSAMYFCASSGLAGRLGQQETQYFGPGTRLLVL.

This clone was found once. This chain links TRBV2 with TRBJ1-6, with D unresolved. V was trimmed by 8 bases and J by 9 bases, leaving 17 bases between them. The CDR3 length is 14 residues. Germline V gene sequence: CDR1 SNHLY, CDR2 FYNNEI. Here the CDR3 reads CASYSLGSRSPLHF. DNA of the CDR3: TGTGCCAGCTACAGTTTAGGGAGCCGTTCACCCCTCCACTTT.

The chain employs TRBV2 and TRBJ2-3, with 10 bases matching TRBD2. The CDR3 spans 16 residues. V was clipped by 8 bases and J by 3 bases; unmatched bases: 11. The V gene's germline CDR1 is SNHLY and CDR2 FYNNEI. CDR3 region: CASRWGLASGTDTQYF. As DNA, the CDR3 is TGTGCCAGCCGGTGGGGACTAGCGAGTGGTACAGATACGCAGTATTTT.

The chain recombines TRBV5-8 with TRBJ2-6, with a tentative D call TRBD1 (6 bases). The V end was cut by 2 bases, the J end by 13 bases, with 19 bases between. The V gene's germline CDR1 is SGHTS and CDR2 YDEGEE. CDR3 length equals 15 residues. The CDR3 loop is CASSLQPTTGGVLTF. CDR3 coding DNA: TGTGCCAGCAGCTTACAACCCACGACAGGCGGGGTCCTGACTTTC.

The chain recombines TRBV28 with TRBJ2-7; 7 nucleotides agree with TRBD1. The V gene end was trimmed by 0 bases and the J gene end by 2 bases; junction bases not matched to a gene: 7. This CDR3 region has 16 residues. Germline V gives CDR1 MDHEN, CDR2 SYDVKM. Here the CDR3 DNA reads TGTGCCAGCAGTTTATGGGGCCTGGGACAGACCTACGAGCAGTACTTC. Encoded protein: CASSLWGLGQTYEQYF. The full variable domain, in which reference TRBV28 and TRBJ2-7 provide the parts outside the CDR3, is DVKVTQSSRYLVKRTGEKVFLECVQDMDHENMFWYRQDPGLGLRLIYFSYDVKMKEKGDIPEGYSVSREKKERFSLILESASTNQTSMYLCASSLWGLGQTYEQYFGPGTRLTVT.

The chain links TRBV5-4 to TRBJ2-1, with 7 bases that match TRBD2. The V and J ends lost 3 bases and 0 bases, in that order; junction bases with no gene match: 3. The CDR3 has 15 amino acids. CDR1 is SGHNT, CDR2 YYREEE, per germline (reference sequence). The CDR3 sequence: CASSSTSSSYNEQFF. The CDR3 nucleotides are TGTGCCAGCAGCTCGACTAGCAGCTCCTACAATGAGCAGTTCTTC. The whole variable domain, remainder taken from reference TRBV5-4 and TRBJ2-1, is ETGVTQSPTHLIKTRGQQVTLRCSSQSGHNTVSWYQQALGQGPQFIFQYYREEENGRGNFPPRFSGLQFPNYSSELNVNALELDDSALYLCASSSTSSSYNEQFFGPGTRLTVL.

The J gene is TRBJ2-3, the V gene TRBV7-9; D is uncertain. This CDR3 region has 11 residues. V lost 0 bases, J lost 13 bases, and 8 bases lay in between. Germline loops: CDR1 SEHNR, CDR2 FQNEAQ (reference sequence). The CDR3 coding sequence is TGTGCCAGCAGCTTAGCTTTAGAGGAGTATTTT. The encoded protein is CASSLALEEYF.

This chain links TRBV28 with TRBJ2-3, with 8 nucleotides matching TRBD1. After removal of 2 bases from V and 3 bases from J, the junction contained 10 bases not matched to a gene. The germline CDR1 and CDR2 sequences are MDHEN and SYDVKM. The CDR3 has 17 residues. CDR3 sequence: CASSLVYRGVITDTQYF. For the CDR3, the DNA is TGTGCCAGCAGTTTAGTTTACAGGGGGGTTATAACAGATACGCAGTATTTT. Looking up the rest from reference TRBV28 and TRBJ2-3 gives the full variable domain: DVKVTQSSRYLVKRTGEKVFLECVQDMDHENMFWYRQDPGLGLRLIYFSYDVKMKEKGDIPEGYSVSREKKERFSLILESASTNQTSMYLCASSLVYRGVITDTQYFGPGTRLTVL.

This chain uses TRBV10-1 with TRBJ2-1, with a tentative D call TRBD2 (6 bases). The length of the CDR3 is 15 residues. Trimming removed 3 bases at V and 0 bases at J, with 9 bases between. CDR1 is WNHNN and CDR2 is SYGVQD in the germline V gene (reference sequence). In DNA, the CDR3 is TGCGCCAGCAGTGACGGGGGTAGCTCCTACAATGAGCAGTTCTTC. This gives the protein CASSDGGSSYNEQFF.

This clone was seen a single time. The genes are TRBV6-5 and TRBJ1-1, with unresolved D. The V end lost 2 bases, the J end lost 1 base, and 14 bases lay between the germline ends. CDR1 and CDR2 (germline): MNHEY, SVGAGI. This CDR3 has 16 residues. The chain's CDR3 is CASSYAFRARNTEAFF. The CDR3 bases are TGTGCCAGCAGTTACGCCTTCCGAGCCCGGAACACTGAAGCTTTCTTT.

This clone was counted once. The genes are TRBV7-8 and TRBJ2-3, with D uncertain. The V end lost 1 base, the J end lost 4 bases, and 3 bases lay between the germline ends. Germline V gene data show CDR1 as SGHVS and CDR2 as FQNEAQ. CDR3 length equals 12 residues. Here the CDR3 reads CASSLGADTQYF. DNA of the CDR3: TGTGCCAGCAGCTTAGGCGCAGATACGCAGTATTTT.

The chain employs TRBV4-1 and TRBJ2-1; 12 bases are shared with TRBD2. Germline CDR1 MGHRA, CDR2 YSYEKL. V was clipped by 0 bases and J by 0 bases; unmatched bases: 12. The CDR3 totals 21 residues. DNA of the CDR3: TGCGCCAGCAGCCAAGAGAAGAAGCGACTAGCGGGAGCCCACTCCTACAATGAGCAGTTCTTC. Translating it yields CASSQEKKRLAGAHSYNEQFF.

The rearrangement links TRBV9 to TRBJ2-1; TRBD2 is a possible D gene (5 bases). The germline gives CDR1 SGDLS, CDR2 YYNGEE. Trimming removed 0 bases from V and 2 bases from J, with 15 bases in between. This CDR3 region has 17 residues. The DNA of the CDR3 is TGTGCCAGCAGCGTAGGAGGGTCATACTTAACCTACAATGAGCAGTTCTTC. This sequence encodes CASSVGGSYLTYNEQFF. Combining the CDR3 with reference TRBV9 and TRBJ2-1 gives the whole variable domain DSGVTQTPKHLITATGQRVTLRCSPRSGDLSVYWYQQSLDQGLQFLIQYYNGEERAKGNILERFSAQQFPDLHSELNLSSLELGDSALYFCASSVGGSYLTYNEQFFGPGTRLTVL.

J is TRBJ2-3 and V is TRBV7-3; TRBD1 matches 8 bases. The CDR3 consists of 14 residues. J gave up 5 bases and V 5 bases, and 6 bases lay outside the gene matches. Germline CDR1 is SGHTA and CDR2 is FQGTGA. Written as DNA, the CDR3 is TGTGCCAGCAGCCAGGACAGGGTCGGAGATACGCAGTATTTT. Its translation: CASSQDRVGDTQYF.

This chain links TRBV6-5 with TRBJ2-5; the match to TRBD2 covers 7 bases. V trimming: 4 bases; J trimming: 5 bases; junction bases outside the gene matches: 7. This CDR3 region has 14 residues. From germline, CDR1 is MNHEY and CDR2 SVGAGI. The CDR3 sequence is CASSSPGRGETQYF. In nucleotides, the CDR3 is TGTGCCAGCAGTTCCCCGGGGCGGGGGGAGACCCAGTACTTC.

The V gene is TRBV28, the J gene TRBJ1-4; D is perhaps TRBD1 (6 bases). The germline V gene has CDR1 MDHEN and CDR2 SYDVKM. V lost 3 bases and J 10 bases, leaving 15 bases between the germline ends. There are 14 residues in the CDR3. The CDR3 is CASSFGQGIGKLFF. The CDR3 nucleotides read TGTGCCAGCAGTTTCGGGCAGGGGATCGGAAAACTGTTTTTT.

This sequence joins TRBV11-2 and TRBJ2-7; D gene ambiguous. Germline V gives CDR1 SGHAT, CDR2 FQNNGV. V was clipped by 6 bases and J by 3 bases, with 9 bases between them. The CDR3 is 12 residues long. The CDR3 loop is CASSSQRYEQYF. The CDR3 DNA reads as TGTGCCAGCAGTAGTCAGCGCTACGAGCAGTACTTC. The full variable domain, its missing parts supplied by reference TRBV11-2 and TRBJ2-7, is EAGVAQSPRYKIIEKRQSVAFWCNPISGHATLYWYQQILGQGPKLLIQFQNNGVVDDSQLPKDRFSAERLKGVDSTLKIQPAKLEDSAVYLCASSSQRYEQYFGPGTRLTVT.

This chain's CDR3 is CASSQTPSGSNTGELFF. The CDR3 coding sequence is TGTGCCAGCAGCCAAACTCCCTCGGGGTCGAACACCGGGGAGCTGTTTTTT. This rearrangement joins TRBV4-2 to TRBJ2-2; TRBD2 is a possible D gene (5 bases). Trimming left V 2 bases short and J 0 bases short, with 13 bases between. The CDR3 is 17 amino acids. The germline V gene encodes CDR1 LGHNA and CDR2 YNFKEQ.

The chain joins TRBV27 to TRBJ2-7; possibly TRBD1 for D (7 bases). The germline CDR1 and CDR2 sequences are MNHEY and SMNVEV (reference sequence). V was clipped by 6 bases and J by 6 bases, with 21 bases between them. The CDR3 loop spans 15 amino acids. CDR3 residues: CASRSLNTGEAEQYF. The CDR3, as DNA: TGTGCCAGCAGGAGTTTGAATACAGGGGAGGCCGAGCAGTACTTC.

The CDR3 loop is CASSLKSGLADTQYF. Written as DNA, the CDR3 is TGTGCCAGCAGCTTGAAAAGCGGGTTAGCAGATACGCAGTATTTT. The rearrangement links TRBV5-4 to TRBJ2-3, with a tentative D call TRBD2 (6 bases). V was shortened by 1 base and J by 4 bases, with 13 bases between the two germline ends. The CDR3 loop spans 15 amino acids. Germline CDR1 reads SGHNT; CDR2 reads YYREEE (reference sequence).

DNA of the CDR3: TGTGCCAGCAGTTCGGTTGGCGCCGGACAGAACTATGGCTACACCTTC. Its protein product is CASSSVGAGQNYGYTF. The chain is built from TRBV5-6 and TRBJ1-2; D perhaps matches TRBD1 (6 bases). The germline gives CDR1 SGHDT, CDR2 YYEEEE. V was pared by 5 bases and J by 2 bases, with 19 bases between. The length of the CDR3 is 16 residues.

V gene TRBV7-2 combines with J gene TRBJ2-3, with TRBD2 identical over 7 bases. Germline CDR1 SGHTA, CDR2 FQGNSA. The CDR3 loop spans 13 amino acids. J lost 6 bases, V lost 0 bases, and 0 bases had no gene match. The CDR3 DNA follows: TGTGCCAGCAGCTTAGCGCGGGAGGATACGCAGTATTTT. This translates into CASSLAREDTQYF.

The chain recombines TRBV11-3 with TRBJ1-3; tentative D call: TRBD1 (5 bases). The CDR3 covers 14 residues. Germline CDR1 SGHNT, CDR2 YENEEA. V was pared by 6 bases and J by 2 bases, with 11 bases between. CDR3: CASSGGATGNTIYF. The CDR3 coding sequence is TGTGCCAGCAGTGGAGGGGCGACTGGAAACACCATATATTTT.

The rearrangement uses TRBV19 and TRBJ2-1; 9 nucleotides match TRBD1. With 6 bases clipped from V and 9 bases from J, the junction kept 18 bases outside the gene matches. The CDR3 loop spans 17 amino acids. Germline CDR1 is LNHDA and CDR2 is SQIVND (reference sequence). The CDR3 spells CASRSRPGQGVASEQFF. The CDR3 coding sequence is TGTGCCAGTAGATCTCGCCCGGGACAGGGTGTTGCGAGTGAGCAGTTCTTC.

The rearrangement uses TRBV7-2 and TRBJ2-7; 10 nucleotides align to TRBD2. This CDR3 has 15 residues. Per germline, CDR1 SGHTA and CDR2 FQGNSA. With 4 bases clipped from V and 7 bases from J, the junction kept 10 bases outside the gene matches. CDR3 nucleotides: TGTGCCAGCAGCTCTTCTAGCGGGGGTAATGGGGAGCAGTACTTC. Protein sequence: CASSSSSGGNGEQYF.